This TCR beta chain derives from a study of blood T cells in healthy people across ages (dated by TCRdb to the mid-2010s). Regarding the complete study: Template switching captured roughly one uniquely barcoded TCR beta cDNA molecule per two T cells in model experiments. To track age-related changes in TCR beta repertoire diversity, the study relied on deep sequencing normalized with unique cDNA molecular identifiers. Four age groups were formed from the donors: young (average 16 years), middle-aged (approximately 39), aged (62) and long-lived (around 82). To avoid experimental bias, donors of different ages were randomly spread across the sequencing lanes. Using the same blood draw, the study looked at two additional independent replicas of 1 million unique cDNA reads for two donors, one aged 18 to 30 and the other aged 80 or older. The study at large found these results: Estimates of total diversity based on one million sequenced T cells were regarded as lower bounds and as underestimates. The percentage of naive T cells measured by flow cytometry correlated strongly with observed TCR beta diversity. Since profiling was done on bulk unsorted PBMCs, naive and antigen-experienced compartments could not be conclusively compared. As age increased, observed TCR beta diversity per million T cells dropped in a roughly linear way, and a significant reduction was already evident by age around 41. Compared with the aged group, the long-lived group had more naive CD4+ T cells, fewer expanded clones and increased TCR diversity, suggesting age selection. Because donor CMV infection status was unknown, age-related changes in expanded clonotypes were potentially confounded.

Donors were approximately 42 systemically healthy Caucasian individuals from Russia aged roughly 6 to 90 years. Approximately 9 milliliters of peripheral blood were collected from each donor into EDTA-treated Vacutainer tubes. Ficoll-Paque density-gradient centrifugation was used to isolate PBMCs, with at least 7 million obtained per sample. Total RNA was extracted from PBMCs with Trizol reagent, with at least 6 micrograms obtained per sample. For every donor, an aliquot of PBMCs went through flow cytometry to measure the percentages of naive CD45RAhigh/CD27high T cells. Remarks on this clonotype: Its target antigen remains unknown. No base quality values were provided; no much bigger clone lies one nucleotide off.

The germline V gene sets CDR1 to MGHDK and CDR2 to SYGVNS. Deletion took 3 bases off V and 10 bases off J, with a span of 13 bases between the germline ends. Measured from the cysteine to the phenylalanine, the CDR3 is 13 residues long. The CDR3 DNA has 39 bases and is translated from base 1. Receptors were amplified or captured by 5' RACE. These reads were obtained on an Illumina HiSeq 2500. A second roughly 7 to 11 cycle PCR used a sample-barcoded 5' primer and a J-beta primer mix. Each TCR beta cDNA molecule received a unique molecular identifier from a template-switch 5' adaptor carrying 12 random nucleotides. Each sample yielded at least 2.5 million CDR3-containing paired-end reads. The Mint cDNA synthesis kit, primed by a TRBC-specific oligonucleotide, was used to synthesize first-strand cDNA from all RNA. All cDNA was treated with uracil-DNA glycosylase and then went through a first 18-cycle PCR with the universal primers M1SS and BC2_uni_R. The authors processed their data as follows. Normalization of each sample was performed by random selection of 1 million high-quality reads, each carrying a distinct molecular identifier. Instead of being binned into consensus sequences, reads that shared molecular identifiers were thrown out. MiTCR, with a Q25 quality threshold and the strictest error-elimination algorithm, was used for CDR3 identification, clonotype clustering and error correction. A nonparametric unseen species model with Euler transformation was used to estimate a lower bound on total TCR beta diversity. TCRdb trimmed the raw reads at Q25, called clones with MiXCR and kept productive beta chains. Merged by CDR3 protein, the rows form single entries marked with the most common genes and DNA. These V and J calls derive from TCRdb rather than the authors' analysis. The sample has about 1.5 million distinct CDR3 sequences on record, 35% to 45% of them singletons. The top ten constitute 4% of the sample.

This sequence originates from a woman aged 18-29 years in good health. The chain couples TRBV25-1 to TRBJ2-1; the D gene is not confidently resolved. Sequencing used blood. CDR3 reads: CASSDFRSEEQFF. The nucleotides are TGTGCCAGCAGTGATTTCAGGTCGGAAGAGCAGTTCTTC.